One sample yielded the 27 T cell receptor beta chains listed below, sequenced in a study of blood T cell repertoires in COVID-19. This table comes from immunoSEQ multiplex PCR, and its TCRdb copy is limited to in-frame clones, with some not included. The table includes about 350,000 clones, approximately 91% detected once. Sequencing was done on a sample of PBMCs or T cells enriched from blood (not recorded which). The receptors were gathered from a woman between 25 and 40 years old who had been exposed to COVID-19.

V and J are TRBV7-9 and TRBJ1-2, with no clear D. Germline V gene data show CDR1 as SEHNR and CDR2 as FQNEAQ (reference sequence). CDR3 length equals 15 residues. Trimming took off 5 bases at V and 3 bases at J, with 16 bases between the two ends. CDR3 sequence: CASSLSAGVDYGYTF. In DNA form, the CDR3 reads TGTGCCAGCAGCCTCTCGGCCGGGGTGGACTATGGCTACACCTTC.

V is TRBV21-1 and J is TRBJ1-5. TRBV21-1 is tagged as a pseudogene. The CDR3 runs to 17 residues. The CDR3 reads CASSPPQRTSLNQPQHF. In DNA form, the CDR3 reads TGTGCCAGCAGCCCCCCCCAGCGCACTTCCCTCAATCAGCCCCAGCATTTT.

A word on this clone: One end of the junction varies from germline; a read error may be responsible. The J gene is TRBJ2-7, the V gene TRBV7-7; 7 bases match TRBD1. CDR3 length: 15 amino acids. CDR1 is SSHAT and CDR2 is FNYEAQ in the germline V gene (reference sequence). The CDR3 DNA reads TGTGCTAGCAGCCCCCTCGGGACAGAGTACTACGAGCAGTACTTC. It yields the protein CASSPLGTEYYEQYF.

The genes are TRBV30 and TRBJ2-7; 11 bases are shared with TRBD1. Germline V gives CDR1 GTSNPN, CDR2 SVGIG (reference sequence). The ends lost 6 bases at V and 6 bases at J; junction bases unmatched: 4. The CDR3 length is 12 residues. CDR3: CACWTGGGEQYF. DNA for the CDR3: TGTGCCTGCTGGACAGGGGGCGGCGAGCAGTACTTC.

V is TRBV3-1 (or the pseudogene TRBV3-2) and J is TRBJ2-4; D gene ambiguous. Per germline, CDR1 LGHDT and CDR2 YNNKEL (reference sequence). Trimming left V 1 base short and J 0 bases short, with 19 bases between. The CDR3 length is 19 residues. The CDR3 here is CASSQVVPSLSVAKNIQYF. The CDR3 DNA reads TGTGCCAGCAGCCAAGTAGTTCCCTCCCTAAGCGTAGCCAAAAACATTCAGTACTTC.

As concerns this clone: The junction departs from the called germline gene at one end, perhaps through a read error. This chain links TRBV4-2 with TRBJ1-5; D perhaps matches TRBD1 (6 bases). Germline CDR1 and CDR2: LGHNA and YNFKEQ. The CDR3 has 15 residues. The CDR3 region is CASSQEGGSNQPQHF. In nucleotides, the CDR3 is TGTGCCAGCAGTCAAGAGGGGGGGAGCAATCAGCCCCAGCATTTT.

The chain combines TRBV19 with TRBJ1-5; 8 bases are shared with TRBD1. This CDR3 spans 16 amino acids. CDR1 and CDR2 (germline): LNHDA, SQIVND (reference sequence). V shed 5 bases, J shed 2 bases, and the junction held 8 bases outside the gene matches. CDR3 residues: CASSAQGAIGNQPQHF. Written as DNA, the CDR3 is TGTGCCAGTAGTGCCCAGGGGGCGATTGGCAATCAGCCCCAGCATTTT.

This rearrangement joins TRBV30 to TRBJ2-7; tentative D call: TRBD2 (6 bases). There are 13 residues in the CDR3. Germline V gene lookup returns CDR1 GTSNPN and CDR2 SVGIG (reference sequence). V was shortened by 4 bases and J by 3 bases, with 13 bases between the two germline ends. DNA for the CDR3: TGTGCCTGGAAAAGACTAGAACTCTACGAGCAGTACTTC. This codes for CAWKRLELYEQYF.

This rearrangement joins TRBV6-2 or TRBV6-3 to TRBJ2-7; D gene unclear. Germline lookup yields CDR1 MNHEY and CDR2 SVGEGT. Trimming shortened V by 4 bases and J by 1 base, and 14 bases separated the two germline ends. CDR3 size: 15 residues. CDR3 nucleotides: TGTGCCAGCAGTTCATCCTGGGCACAATCCTACGAGCAGTACTTC. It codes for CASSSSWAQSYEQYF.

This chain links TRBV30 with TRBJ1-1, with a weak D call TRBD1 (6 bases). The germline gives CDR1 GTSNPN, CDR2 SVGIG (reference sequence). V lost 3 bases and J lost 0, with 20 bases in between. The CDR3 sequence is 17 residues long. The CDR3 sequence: CAWSQMGQDSVNTEAFF. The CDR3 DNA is TGTGCCTGGAGCCAGATGGGTCAGGACAGTGTGAACACTGAAGCTTTCTTT. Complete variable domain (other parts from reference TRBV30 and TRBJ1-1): SQTIHQWPATLVQPVGSPLSLECTVEGTSNPNLYWYRQAAGRGLQLLFYSVGIGQISSEVPQNLSASRPQDRQFILSSKKLLLSDSGFYLCAWSQMGQDSVNTEAFFGQGTRLTVV.

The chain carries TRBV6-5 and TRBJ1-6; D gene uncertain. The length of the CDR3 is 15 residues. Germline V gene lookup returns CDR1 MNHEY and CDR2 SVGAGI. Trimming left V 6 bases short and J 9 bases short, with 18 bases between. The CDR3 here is CASSLTRMVVSPLHF. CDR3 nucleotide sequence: TGTGCCAGCAGCCTAACTAGAATGGTCGTTTCACCCCTCCACTTT.

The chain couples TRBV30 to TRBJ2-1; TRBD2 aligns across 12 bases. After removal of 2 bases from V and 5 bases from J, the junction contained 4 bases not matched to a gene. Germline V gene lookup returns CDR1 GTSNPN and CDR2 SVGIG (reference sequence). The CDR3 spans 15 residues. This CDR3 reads CAWSLGLAGNNEQFF. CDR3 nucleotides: TGTGCCTGGAGTCTCGGACTAGCGGGGAACAATGAGCAGTTCTTC.

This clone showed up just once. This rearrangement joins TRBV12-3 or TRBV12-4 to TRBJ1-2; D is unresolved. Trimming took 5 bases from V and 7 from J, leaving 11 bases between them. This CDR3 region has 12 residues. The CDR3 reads CASSLSKIGYTF. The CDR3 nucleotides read TGTGCCAGCAGTCTTTCTAAGATTGGCTACACCTTC.

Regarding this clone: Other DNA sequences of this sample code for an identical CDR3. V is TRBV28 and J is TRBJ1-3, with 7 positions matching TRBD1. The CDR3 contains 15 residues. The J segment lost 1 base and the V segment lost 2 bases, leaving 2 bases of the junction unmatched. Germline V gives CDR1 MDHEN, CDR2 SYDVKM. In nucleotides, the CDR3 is TGTGCCAGCAGTTTAGGGACAGCATCTGGAAACACCATATATTTT. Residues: CASSLGTASGNTIYF. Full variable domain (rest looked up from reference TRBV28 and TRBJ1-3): DVKVTQSSRYLVKRTGEKVFLECVQDMDHENMFWYRQDPGLGLRLIYFSYDVKMKEKGDIPEGYSVSREKKERFSLILESASTNQTSMYLCASSLGTASGNTIYFGEGSWLTVV.

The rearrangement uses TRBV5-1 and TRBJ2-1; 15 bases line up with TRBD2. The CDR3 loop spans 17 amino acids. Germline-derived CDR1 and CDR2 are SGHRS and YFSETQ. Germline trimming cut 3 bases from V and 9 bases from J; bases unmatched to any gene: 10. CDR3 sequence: CASSSPTGLAGGGEQFF. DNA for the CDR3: TGCGCCAGCAGCTCGCCGACCGGACTAGCGGGAGGGGGTGAGCAGTTCTTC.

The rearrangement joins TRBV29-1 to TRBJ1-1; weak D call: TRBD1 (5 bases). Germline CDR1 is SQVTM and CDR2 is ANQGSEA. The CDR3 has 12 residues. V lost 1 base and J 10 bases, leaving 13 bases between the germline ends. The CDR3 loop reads CSVEGRGGVAFF. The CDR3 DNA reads TGCAGCGTTGAAGGGAGGGGTGGGGTAGCTTTCTTT. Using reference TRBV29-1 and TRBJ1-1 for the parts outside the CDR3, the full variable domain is SAVISQKPSRDICQRGTSLTIQCQVDSQVTMMFWYRQQPGQSLTLIATANQGSEATYESGFVIDKFPISRPNLTFSTLTVSNMSPEDSSIYLCSVEGRGGVAFFGQGTRLTVV.

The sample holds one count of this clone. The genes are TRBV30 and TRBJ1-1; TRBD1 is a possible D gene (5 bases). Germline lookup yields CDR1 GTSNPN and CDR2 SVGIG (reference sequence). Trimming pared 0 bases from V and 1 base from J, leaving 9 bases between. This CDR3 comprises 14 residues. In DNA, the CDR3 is TGTGCCTGGAGTGTCGGGGGGAAGAACACTGAAGCTTTCTTT. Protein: CAWSVGGKNTEAFF.

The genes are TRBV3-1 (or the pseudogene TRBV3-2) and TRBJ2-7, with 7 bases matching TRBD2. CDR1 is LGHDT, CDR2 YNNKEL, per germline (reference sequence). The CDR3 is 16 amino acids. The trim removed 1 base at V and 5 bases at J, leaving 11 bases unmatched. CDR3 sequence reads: CASSQVVTGGVHEQYF. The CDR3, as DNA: TGTGCCAGCAGCCAAGTGGTAACGGGAGGAGTCCACGAGCAGTACTTC.

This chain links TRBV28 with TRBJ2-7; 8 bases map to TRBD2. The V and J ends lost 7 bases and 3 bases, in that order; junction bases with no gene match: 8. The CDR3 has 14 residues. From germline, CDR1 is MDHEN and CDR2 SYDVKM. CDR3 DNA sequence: TGTGCCAGCACCCCGGGGGGGAACTACTACGAGCAGTACTTC. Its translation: CASTPGGNYYEQYF.

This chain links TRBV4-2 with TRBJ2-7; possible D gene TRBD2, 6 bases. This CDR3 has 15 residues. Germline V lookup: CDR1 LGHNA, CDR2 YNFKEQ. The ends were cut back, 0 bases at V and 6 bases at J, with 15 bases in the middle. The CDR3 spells CASSQEGPEGSEQYF. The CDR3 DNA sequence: TGTGCCAGCAGCCAAGAAGGACCGGAGGGGTCCGAGCAGTACTTC.

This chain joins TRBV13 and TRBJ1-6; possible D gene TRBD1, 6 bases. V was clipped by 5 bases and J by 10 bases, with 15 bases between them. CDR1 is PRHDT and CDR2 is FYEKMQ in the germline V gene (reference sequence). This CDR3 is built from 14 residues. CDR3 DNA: TGTGCCAGCAGCCCGCAGGGGAAGAAATCACCCCTCCACTTT. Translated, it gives CASSPQGKKSPLHF.

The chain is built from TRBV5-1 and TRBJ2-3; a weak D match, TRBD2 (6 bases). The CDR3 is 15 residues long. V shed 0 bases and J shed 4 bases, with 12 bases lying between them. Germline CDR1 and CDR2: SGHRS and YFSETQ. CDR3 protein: CASSLAAGMPDTQYF. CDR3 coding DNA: TGCGCCAGCAGCTTGGCAGCGGGTATGCCAGATACGCAGTATTTT. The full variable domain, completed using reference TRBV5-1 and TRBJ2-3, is KAGVTQTPRYLIKTRGQQVTLSCSPISGHRSVSWYQQTPGQGLQFLFEYFSETQRNKGNFPGRFSGRQFSNSRSEMNVSTLELGDSALYLCASSLAAGMPDTQYFGPGTRLTVL.

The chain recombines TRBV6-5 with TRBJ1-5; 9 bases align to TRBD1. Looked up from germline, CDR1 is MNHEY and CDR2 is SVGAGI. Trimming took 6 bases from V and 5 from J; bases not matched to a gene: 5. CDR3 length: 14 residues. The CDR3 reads CASSYGTGYQPQHF. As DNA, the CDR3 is TGTGCCAGCAGCTACGGGACAGGGTATCAGCCCCAGCATTTT.

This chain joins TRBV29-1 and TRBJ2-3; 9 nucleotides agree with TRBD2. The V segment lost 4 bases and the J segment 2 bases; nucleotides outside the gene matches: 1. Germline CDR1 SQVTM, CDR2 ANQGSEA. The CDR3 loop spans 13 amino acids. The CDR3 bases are TGCAGCGTTGGCGGGAGGGCCACAGATACGCAGTATTTT. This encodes CSVGGRATDTQYF.

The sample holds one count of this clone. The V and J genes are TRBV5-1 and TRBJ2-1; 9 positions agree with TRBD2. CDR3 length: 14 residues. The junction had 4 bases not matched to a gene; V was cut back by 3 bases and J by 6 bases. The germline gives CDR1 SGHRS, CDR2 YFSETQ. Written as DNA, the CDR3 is TGCGCCAGCAGCTCGGGACTAGCACTCAATGAGCAGTTCTTC. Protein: CASSSGLALNEQFF.

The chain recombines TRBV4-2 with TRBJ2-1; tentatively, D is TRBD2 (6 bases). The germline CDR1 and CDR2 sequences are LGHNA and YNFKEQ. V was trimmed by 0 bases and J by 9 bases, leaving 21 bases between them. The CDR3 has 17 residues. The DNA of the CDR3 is TGTGCCAGCAGCCAAGATGGTAATTGGGGGGACCCTCTTGAGCAGTTCTTC. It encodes CASSQDGNWGDPLEQFF.

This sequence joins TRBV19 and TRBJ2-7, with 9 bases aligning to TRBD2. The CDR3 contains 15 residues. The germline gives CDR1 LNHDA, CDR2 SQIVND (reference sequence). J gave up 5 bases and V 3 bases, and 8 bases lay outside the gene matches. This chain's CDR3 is CASSIAGGGMNEQYF. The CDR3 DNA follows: TGTGCCAGTAGTATCGCGGGAGGGGGAATGAACGAGCAGTACTTC.